This T cell receptor beta chain was sequenced for a study of graft-versus-host responses after intestinal transplantation. Study details: The study gave all recipients anti-thymocyte globulin induction, then tacrolimus and steroids for about 3 years.

Points on this clone: Its antigen is undetermined.

Clones were read by immunoSEQ multiplex PCR, and TCRdb kept only the in-frame ones, dropping some. The table lists 81,000 or so clones, approximately 92% of them singletons. Sequenced here: unstimulated CD8+ T cells sorted from spleen or lymph node cells, sampled before transplant. The receptor's source is a human donor who was the organ donor for an intestinal transplant.

The CDR3 spells CASTRQPYSYEQYF. The CDR3 nucleotides are TGTGCCAGCACCAGACAGCCCTACTCCTACGAGCAGTACTTC. This chain links TRBV28 with TRBJ2-7; a possible D gene is TRBD1 (5 bases). Looked up from germline, CDR1 is MDHEN and CDR2 is SYDVKM. The CDR3 contains 14 residues. Trimming pared 7 bases from V and 0 bases from J, leaving 13 bases between.